Below are 18 T cell receptor beta chains sequenced from a single sample in a study of blood T cell repertoires in COVID-19. Sequencing was performed with immunoSEQ multiplex PCR; in TCRdb, only in-frame clones are kept and a portion is missing. This sample has over 85,000 clones, with around 84% found just once. Sequenced material: peripheral blood. The source of these receptors is a human donor in a cohort sampled during active COVID-19.

The rearrangement joins TRBV28 to TRBJ2-7; maybe TRBD2 (6 bases). The germline V gene encodes CDR1 MDHEN and CDR2 SYDVKM. CDR3 length equals 13 residues. The ends were cut back, 5 bases at V and 3 bases at J, with 11 bases in the middle. CDR3 DNA sequence: TGTGCCAGCAGTAGCGGACTATACTACGAGCAGTACTTC. This sequence encodes CASSSGLYYEQYF.

V usage is TRBV7-8 and J usage is TRBJ2-5; TRBD1 agrees at 8 bases. This CDR3 is built from 15 residues. The J segment lost 2 bases and the V segment lost 4 bases, leaving 6 bases of the junction unmatched. CDR1 and CDR2 (germline): SGHVS, FQNEAQ. For the CDR3, the DNA is TGTGCCAGCAGCTATAACAGGGGGTGGCAAGAGACCCAGTACTTC. Residues: CASSYNRGWQETQYF.

This clone has just one count. This sequence joins TRBV6-6 and TRBJ2-2; no clear D gene. V was shortened by 2 bases and J by 4 bases, with 2 bases between the two germline ends. Germline values: CDR1 MNHNY, CDR2 SVGAGI (reference sequence). This CDR3 is built from 12 residues. CDR3 sequence reads: CASSYLTGELFF. CDR3 coding DNA: TGTGCCAGCAGTTACCTCACCGGGGAGCTGTTTTTT.

V is TRBV4-3 and J is TRBJ1-2; D gene uncertain. The CDR3 loop spans 15 amino acids. CDR1 and CDR2 (germline): LGHNA, YSLEER. V was cut by 0 bases and J by 8 bases, with 16 bases left in between. CDR3 region: CASSQEQALGGGYTF. The CDR3 DNA is TGCGCCAGCAGCCAAGAGCAGGCCCTCGGTGGAGGCTACACCTTC.

J is TRBJ1-3 and V is TRBV6-2 or TRBV6-3, with no clear D. Germline V gene sequence: CDR1 MNHEY, CDR2 SVGEGT. With 0 bases removed from V and 4 bases from J, the gap between germline ends came to 13 bases. The CDR3 runs 16 residues. DNA for the CDR3: TGTGCCAGCAGTTACTCCGGCAGGTCTCTCGGAAACACCATATATTTT. Translating it yields CASSYSGRSLGNTIYF.

This clone showed up just once. The gene calls are TRBV5-4 and TRBJ2-3, with 8 bases aligning to TRBD1. The V gene's germline CDR1 is SGHNT and CDR2 YYREEE (reference sequence). V trimming: 4 bases; J trimming: 1 base; junction bases outside the gene matches: 5. CDR3 length: 15 amino acids. The CDR3 DNA reads TGTGCCAGCAGCACCCCGACAGGGGGCACAGATACGCAGTATTTT. Its protein is CASSTPTGGTDTQYF.

The V gene is TRBV28, the J gene TRBJ1-6, with a weak D call TRBD1 (5 bases). The CDR3 totals 14 residues. Germline CDR1 and CDR2: MDHEN and SYDVKM. Trimming took off 10 bases at V and 5 bases at J, with 15 bases between the two ends. The CDR3 reads CATTSGGNNSPLHF. DNA for the CDR3: TGTGCCACTACCAGCGGGGGTAATAATTCACCCCTCCACTTT.

The rearrangement uses TRBV2 and TRBJ2-4; D is possibly TRBD1 (6 bases). V dropped 8 bases and J dropped 6 bases, with 23 bases sitting between them. The germline gives CDR1 SNHLY, CDR2 FYNNEI. The CDR3 covers 16 residues. This CDR3 is CASSVPLTGYGNIQYF. In DNA form, the CDR3 reads TGTGCCAGCTCCGTGCCCCTTACAGGGTATGGAAACATTCAGTACTTC.

This sequence joins TRBV18 and TRBJ2-6; the match to TRBD1 covers 7 bases. V lost 4 bases, J lost 9 bases, and 24 bases stayed unmatched. The CDR3 is made up of 20 amino acids. CDR1 KGHSH and CDR2 LQKENI come from the germline V gene. The chain's CDR3 is CASSLVWGYTGASEVNVLTF. DNA for the CDR3: TGTGCCAGCTCACTTGTTTGGGGGTACACAGGGGCCAGCGAGGTCAACGTCCTGACTTTC.

The chain combines TRBV4-3 with TRBJ2-3; D is ambiguous. The CDR3 sequence is 16 residues long. Between the trimmed V and J ends, which lost 1 base and 2 bases, there was a span of 13 bases. Per germline, CDR1 LGHNA and CDR2 YSLEER. Written as DNA, the CDR3 is TGCGCCAGCAGCCAAGTCCCCTTGGGCCTCACAGATACGCAGTATTTT. Translating it yields CASSQVPLGLTDTQYF.

The CDR3 region is CASSIRAGGADTQYF. The CDR3 coding sequence is TGTGCCAGTAGTATTCGGGCAGGGGGCGCGGATACGCAGTATTTT. The chain joins TRBV19 to TRBJ2-3, with TRBD1 matching 8 bases. This CDR3 contains 15 residues. Trimming cost V 3 bases and J 6 bases; bases outside gene matches: 8. Looked up from germline, CDR1 is LNHDA and CDR2 is SQIVND (reference sequence). The variable domain in full, completed from reference TRBV19 and TRBJ2-3, reads DGGITQSPKYLFRKEGQNVTLSCEQNLNHDAMYWYRQDPGQGLRLIYYSQIVNDFQKGDIAEGYSVSREKKESFPLTVTSAQKNPTAFYLCASSIRAGGADTQYFGPGTRLTVL.

The chain is built from TRBV18 and TRBJ1-3, with a possible D match to TRBD1 (5 bases). Germline loops: CDR1 KGHSH, CDR2 LQKENI. Trimming cost V 3 bases and J 8 bases, with 11 bases left between them. This CDR3 contains 13 residues. This CDR3 is CASSPQGGDTIYF. Written as DNA, the CDR3 is TGTGCCAGCTCACCCCAGGGTGGGGACACCATATATTTT.

The rearrangement links TRBV2 to TRBJ1-1; 7 nucleotides align to TRBD1. Germline V gene data show CDR1 as SNHLY and CDR2 as FYNNEI. V lost 7 bases and J lost 3; bases outside the gene matches: 5. This CDR3 has 13 amino acids. The CDR3 region is CASTNRGDTEAFF. CDR3 bases: TGTGCCAGCACCAACAGGGGAGACACTGAAGCTTTCTTT.

The chain combines TRBV5-1 with TRBJ2-2; 11 bases fit TRBD1. The CDR3 consists of 14 residues. Germline CDR1 is SGHRS and CDR2 is YFSETQ. After removal of 3 bases from V and 6 bases from J, the junction contained 1 base not matched to a gene. DNA for the CDR3: TGCGCCAGCAGCTCGGGACAGGGGGCCGGGGAGCTGTTTTTT. This encodes CASSSGQGAGELFF.

For the CDR3, the DNA is TGTGCCAGCAGCTCATCCGGGACTAGCACAGATACGCAGTATTTT. Protein: CASSSSGTSTDTQYF. This chain uses TRBV5-4 with TRBJ2-3, with a weak D call TRBD2 (6 bases). The CDR3 covers 15 residues. The germline V gene encodes CDR1 SGHNT and CDR2 YYREEE (reference sequence). Trimming shortened V by 3 bases and J by 0 bases, and 11 bases separated the two germline ends.

The rearrangement uses TRBV5-1 and TRBJ2-3; 9 positions match TRBD2. Germline-derived CDR1 and CDR2 are SGHRS and YFSETQ. Trimming removed 0 bases from V and 2 bases from J; junction bases left unmatched: 7. This CDR3 is 17 amino acids long. The CDR3: CASSLGIAGGYTDTQYF. The CDR3 bases are TGCGCCAGCAGCTTGGGGATTGCGGGGGGGTACACAGATACGCAGTATTTT. The whole variable domain, remainder taken from reference TRBV5-1 and TRBJ2-3, is KAGVTQTPRYLIKTRGQQVTLSCSPISGHRSVSWYQQTPGQGLQFLFEYFSETQRNKGNFPGRFSGRQFSNSRSEMNVSTLELGDSALYLCASSLGIAGGYTDTQYFGPGTRLTVL.

The V and J genes are TRBV2 and TRBJ2-5, with D unclear. V lost 1 base to trimming and J lost 3 bases, with 6 bases between them. This CDR3 is 13 amino acids long. Germline V CDR1 and CDR2: SNHLY, FYNNEI. CDR3 residues: CASSEGLEETQYF. The CDR3 DNA reads TGTGCCAGCAGTGAAGGCTTAGAAGAGACCCAGTACTTC.

The chain joins TRBV28 to TRBJ1-2; 7 bases match TRBD1. V gave up 4 bases and J gave up 8 bases; unmatched junction bases: 22. CDR3 length equals 18 residues. Per the germline V gene, CDR1 is MDHEN and CDR2 is SYDVKM. The CDR3 region has the DNA TGTGCCAGCAGTTCCACTCCGGGGCAGGGGGGACCTCCGGGAGGCTACACCTTC. This encodes CASSSTPGQGGPPGGYTF.